The clone carrying this T cell receptor (beta chain) was detected a few times. The sample comes from a study of low-dose radiotherapy and immunotherapy resistance in tumors. Turning to the study itself: In Cohort 2, 1 Gy per fraction was delivered every two weeks, for a total of 13 Gy over 26 weeks.

Nivolumab, ipilimumab, aspirin, low-dose cyclophosphamide and low-dose radiotherapy were given to donors. Both TCRalpha and TCRbeta chains were reverse transcribed with V-gene-specific primers. Over roughly 19 PCR cycles, TCRs were amplified from a constant-region primer and V-primer adapter. The mRNA which had been isolated was amplified by in vitro transcription. TCRdb reanalysed the reads using MiXCR and keeps one entry per CDR3 protein. Of approximately 15,000 distinct CDR3 sequences detected, over 55% appear once; the ten largest clones hold around 7.2%. The TCR comes from a human donor with advanced metastatic prostate, ovarian, gallbladder or colorectal cancer (not recorded which). This table probably holds off-target reads from a library built for another chain.

In DNA, the CDR3 is TGTGCCAGCAGCTCGGGGACTAGCGGGATCACAGATACGCAGTATTTT. This sequence encodes CASSSGTSGITDTQYF. This chain connects TRBV11-2 to TRBJ2-3, with TRBD2 matching over 13 bases. CDR3 length equals 16 residues. Germline-derived CDR1 and CDR2 are SGHAT and FQNNGV. The ends lost 4 bases at V and 2 bases at J; junction bases unmatched: 3.